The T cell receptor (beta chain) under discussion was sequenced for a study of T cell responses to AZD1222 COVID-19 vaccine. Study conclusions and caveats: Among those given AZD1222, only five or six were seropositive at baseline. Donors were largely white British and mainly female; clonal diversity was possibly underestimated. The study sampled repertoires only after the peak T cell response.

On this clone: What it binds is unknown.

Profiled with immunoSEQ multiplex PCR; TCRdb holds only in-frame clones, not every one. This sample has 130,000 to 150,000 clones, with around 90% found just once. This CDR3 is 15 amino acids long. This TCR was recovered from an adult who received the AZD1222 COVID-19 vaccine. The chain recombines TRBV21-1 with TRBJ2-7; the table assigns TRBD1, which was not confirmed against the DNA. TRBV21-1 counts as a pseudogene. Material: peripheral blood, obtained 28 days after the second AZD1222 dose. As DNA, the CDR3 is TGTGCCAGCAGCAAACTACAGGGGACCTCCTACGAGCAGTACTTC. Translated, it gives CASSKLQGTSYEQYF.